The 15 T cell receptor beta chains below were found in one sample sequenced in a study of Ad26.COV2.S vaccination and SARS-CoV-2 variants. Treatment defined: some 19 received Ad26.COV2.S at low or high dose, single or two shots; a few received placebo; per-sample allocation not given. Sampling was performed 63 days after the first vaccine or placebo injection. Data came from immunoSEQ multiplex PCR; TCRdb stores just in-frame clones and leaves some out. The sample gives approximately 240,000 clones, approximately 88% of which show up once; around a tenth is in the top ten. Sequenced here: peripheral blood, sampled in a trial of Ad26.COV2.S vaccine versus placebo. All receptors come from a person between 18 and 65 years old who received the Ad26.COV2.S COVID-19 vaccine or a placebo.

The rearrangement links TRBV5-4 to TRBJ1-1; perhaps TRBD1 as D (5 bases). The CDR3 sequence is 16 residues long. Germline values: CDR1 SGHNT, CDR2 YYREEE (reference sequence). V dropped 0 bases and J dropped 3 bases, with 15 bases sitting between them. CDR3 loop: CASSLGIGRGDTEAFF. The CDR3 DNA is TGTGCCAGCAGCTTGGGGATAGGAAGGGGAGACACTGAAGCTTTCTTT.

The chain uses TRBV18 and TRBJ2-6; D uncertain. CDR3 length: 14 amino acids. Trimming left V 4 bases short and J 0 bases short, with 4 bases between. Germline V gives CDR1 KGHSH, CDR2 LQKENI. CDR3 residues: CASSQSSGANVLTF. The DNA for the CDR3 is TGTGCCAGCTCACAGAGCTCTGGGGCCAACGTCCTGACTTTC.

The chain has TRBV10-3 and TRBJ2-5; no definite D call. V lost 4 bases and J lost 4, with 13 bases in between. This CDR3 has 14 residues. Germline V CDR1 and CDR2: ENHRY, SYGVKD. The CDR3, as DNA: TGTGCCATCAGTGCCGGGCAGGCCGGAGAGACCCAGTACTTC. Translated, it gives CAISAGQAGETQYF.

The genes are TRBV27 and TRBJ2-2; 9 bases are a match to TRBD1. V trimming: 7 bases; J trimming: 5 bases; junction bases outside the gene matches: 17. This CDR3 spans 18 amino acids. The V gene's germline CDR1 is MNHEY and CDR2 SMNVEV (reference sequence). The CDR3 DNA sequence: TGTGCCAGCATTCCTAATACAGGGGGCGCGACTGTAACCGGGGAGCTGTTTTTT. It specifies CASIPNTGGATVTGELFF.

This clone was seen many times. A read error may account for a junction end that differs from germline. The chain joins TRBV7-7 to TRBJ1-1, with D uncertain. In germline, CDR1 is SSHAT, CDR2 FNYEAQ (reference sequence). The CDR3 consists of 13 residues. CDR3 nucleotides: TGTGCTAGCAGCTTAGCGGCGGGGACTGAAGCTTTCTTT. It translates to CASSLAAGTEAFF.

The genes are TRBV11-1 and TRBJ2-5; 10 bases agree with TRBD1. Germline V lookup: CDR1 SGHAT, CDR2 FQDESV (reference sequence). J gave up 4 bases and V 5 bases, and 10 bases lay outside the gene matches. This CDR3 comprises 16 residues. In DNA form, the CDR3 reads TGTGCCAGCAGCCGTTCACCGACAGGGGGCGCAGAGACCCAGTACTTC. Its protein product is CASSRSPTGGAETQYF.

J is TRBJ2-2 and V is TRBV9; TRBD2 matches at 11 bases. The ends lost 3 bases at V and 3 bases at J; junction bases unmatched: 7. There are 17 residues in the CDR3. Looked up from germline, CDR1 is SGDLS and CDR2 is YYNGEE. The CDR3 spells CASSGSGRAVYTGELFF. The CDR3 DNA sequence: TGTGCCAGCAGCGGTAGCGGGAGGGCCGTTTACACCGGGGAGCTGTTTTTT.

The gene calls are TRBV29-1 and TRBJ2-5; tentatively, D is TRBD2 (6 bases). CDR1 and CDR2 (germline): SQVTM, ANQGSEA. The CDR3 loop spans 14 amino acids. Trimming cost V 4 bases and J 0 bases, with 12 bases left between them. The CDR3 region is CSVVEGSNQETQYF. In DNA, the CDR3 is TGCAGCGTTGTGGAGGGCTCCAACCAAGAGACCCAGTACTTC.

The rearrangement joins TRBV10-3 to TRBJ2-2; D is tentatively TRBD1 or TRBD2 (5 bases each). Germline-derived CDR1 and CDR2 are ENHRY and SYGVKD. CDR3 length: 16 residues. V lost 0 bases and J 5 bases, leaving 13 bases between the germline ends. The CDR3 loop reads CAISESRTWGTGELFF. CDR3 in DNA: TGTGCCATCAGTGAGTCCCGGACATGGGGGACCGGGGAGCTGTTTTTT.

The chain uses TRBV7-2 and TRBJ1-4; the match to TRBD1 covers 7 bases. Looked up from germline, CDR1 is SGHTA and CDR2 is FQGNSA. V shed 3 bases, J shed 11 bases, and the junction held 9 bases outside the gene matches. The CDR3 extends over 14 amino acids. The CDR3 nucleotides read TGTGCCAGCAGCTTTGGACAGGCTGGAAGGAAACTGTTTTTT. Protein sequence: CASSFGQAGRKLFF. Using reference TRBV7-2 and TRBJ1-4 for the parts outside the CDR3, the full variable domain is GAGVSQSPSNKVTEKGKDVELRCDPISGHTALYWYRQSLGQGLEFLIYFQGNSAPDKSGLPSDRFSAERTGGSVSTLTIQRTQQEDSAVYLCASSFGQAGRKLFFGSGTQLSVL.

The chain has TRBV10-3 and TRBJ2-1; possibly TRBD1 or TRBD2 for D (5 bases each). V gave up 5 bases and J gave up 8 bases, with 19 bases separating them. CDR1 and CDR2 from the germline V gene are ENHRY and SYGVKD. The length of the CDR3 is 15 residues. The CDR3 here is CAISTGTTETDEQFF. The CDR3 bases are TGTGCCATCAGTACCGGGACCACCGAAACCGATGAGCAGTTCTTC.

CDR3 in amino acids: CASSLEGGTGANVLTF. DNA of the CDR3: TGTGCCAGCAGTTTAGAGGGGGGGACTGGGGCCAACGTCCTGACTTTC. The chain is built from TRBV28 and TRBJ2-6, with a tentative D call TRBD2 (7 bases). This CDR3 is 16 amino acids long. V was trimmed by 2 bases and J by 2 bases, leaving 10 bases between them. From germline, CDR1 is MDHEN and CDR2 SYDVKM.

J is TRBJ1-1 and V is TRBV6-6; maybe TRBD1 (6 bases). Germline lookup yields CDR1 MNHNY and CDR2 SVGAGI (reference sequence). The CDR3 covers 16 residues. V dropped 5 bases and J dropped 1 base, with 17 bases sitting between them. The DNA of the CDR3 is TGTGCCAGCAGTGACTTAGGGGGGGCAAGGAACACTGAAGCTTTCTTT. This codes for CASSDLGGARNTEAFF.

J is TRBJ2-7 and V is TRBV4-2; 11 nucleotides align to TRBD2. CDR1 and CDR2 (germline): LGHNA, YNFKEQ. The CDR3 sequence is 15 residues long. The V and J ends lost 1 base and 6 bases, in that order; junction bases with no gene match: 5. DNA of the CDR3: TGTGCCAGCAGCCAAGGGCTAGCGGGAGGCGGCGAGCAGTACTTC. It codes for CASSQGLAGGGEQYF.

The V call is TRBV28, the J call TRBJ2-7, with D perhaps assigned TRBD1 or TRBD2 (9 bases each). The germline gives CDR1 MDHEN, CDR2 SYDVKM. This CDR3 has 17 residues. The CDR3 protein is CEMGDRERREGSYEQYF. CDR3 DNA sequence: TGTGAGATGGGGGACAGGGAAAGGCGGGAGGGCTCCTACGAGCAGTACTTC. The full variable domain, rest sourced from reference TRBV28 and TRBJ2-7, is DVKVTQSSRYLVKRTGEKVFLECVQDMDHENMFWYRQDPGLGLRLIYFSYDVKMKEKGDIPEGYSVSREKKERFSLILESASTNQTSMYLCEMGDRERREGSYEQYFGPGTRLTVT.